Shown below are 25 T cell receptor beta chains from a single sample sequenced in a study of T cell responses to AZD1222 COVID-19 vaccine. The table came from immunoSEQ multiplex PCR; TCRdb's copy has only in-frame clones and leaves some out. This sample has about 170,000 clones; 80% to 95% occur once, and the top ten carry about 1.6%. The material was peripheral blood, obtained on day 0 of AZD1222 vaccination. These receptors were collected from an adult in good health.

The chain combines TRBV3-1 (or the pseudogene TRBV3-2) with TRBJ2-2; D unresolved. The CDR3 spans 13 residues. Germline lookup yields CDR1 LGHDT and CDR2 YNNKEL (reference sequence). V lost 4 bases to trimming and J lost 5 bases, with 8 bases between them. The CDR3 DNA reads TGTGCCAGCAGCCCGAGAAGGACCGGGGAGCTGTTTTTT. Translating gives CASSPRRTGELFF.

The chain uses TRBV28 and TRBJ1-1; no clear D gene. Trimming took 5 bases from V and 1 from J, leaving 2 bases between them. The CDR3 spans 11 residues. Per germline, CDR1 MDHEN and CDR2 SYDVKM. CDR3 residues: CASSTNTEAFF. CDR3 in DNA: TGTGCCAGCAGTACGAACACTGAAGCTTTCTTT.

CDR3 residues: CASSQDLRGREQYF. The CDR3 DNA is TGCGCCAGCAGCCAAGACCTGCGTGGTCGCGAGCAGTACTTC. This chain joins TRBV4-3 and TRBJ2-7; D gene unclear. Germline-derived CDR1 and CDR2 are LGHNA and YSLEER. The CDR3 spans 14 residues. V lost 0 bases to trimming and J lost 6 bases, with 12 bases between them.

V and J are TRBV30 and TRBJ1-3; no reliable D call. Germline V gene data show CDR1 as GTSNPN and CDR2 as SVGIG (reference sequence). The CDR3 has 13 residues. The ends were cut back, 1 base at V and 1 base at J, with 5 bases in the middle. CDR3 in amino acids: CAWSGASGNTIYF. The CDR3 DNA reads as TGTGCCTGGAGTGGTGCTTCTGGAAACACCATATATTTT.

This chain links TRBV2 with TRBJ1-1; D uncertain. V was cut by 6 bases and J by 1 base, with 15 bases left in between. The CDR3 loop spans 15 amino acids. Germline assignment: CDR1 SNHLY and CDR2 FYNNEI. The CDR3: CASSKTQVQNTEAFF. The DNA for the CDR3 is TGTGCCAGCAGCAAGACCCAGGTACAGAACACTGAAGCTTTCTTT. Supplemented by reference TRBV2 and TRBJ1-1, the full variable domain reads EPEVTQTPSHQVTQMGQEVILRCVPISNHLYFYWYRQILGQKVEFLVSFYNNEISEKSEIFDDQFSVERPDGSNFTLKIRSTKLEDSAMYFCASSKTQVQNTEAFFGQGTRLTVV.

This chain joins TRBV29-1 and TRBJ1-1, with a tentative D call TRBD1 (6 bases). Germline V gene sequence: CDR1 SQVTM, CDR2 ANQGSEA. The CDR3 is 15 residues long. Trimming pared 7 bases from V and 7 bases from J, leaving 25 bases between. This CDR3 reads CSARYEQGRRGEAFF. CDR3 bases: TGCAGCGCTAGATACGAACAGGGTCGGAGGGGTGAAGCTTTCTTT.

V and J are TRBV5-6 and TRBJ2-7; 8 bases align to TRBD2. The V gene end was trimmed by 1 base and the J gene end by 3 bases; junction bases not matched to a gene: 3. Germline V gene data show CDR1 as SGHDT and CDR2 as YYEEEE. The CDR3 covers 14 residues. The CDR3 here is CASSLNRGGYEQYF. CDR3 coding DNA: TGTGCCAGCAGCTTGAACCGGGGGGGCTACGAGCAGTACTTC.

The CDR3 loop reads CASRARGGQFF. In DNA, the CDR3 is TGTGCCAGCAGGGCGAGGGGGGGGCAGTTCTTC. The chain employs TRBV2 and TRBJ2-1, with a tentative D call TRBD2 (7 bases). Germline V lookup: CDR1 SNHLY, CDR2 FYNNEI. The germline V and J ends were trimmed by 6 bases and 12 bases, with 12 bases remaining between them. The CDR3 loop spans 11 amino acids.

This clone was recorded only once. The chain joins TRBV5-5 to TRBJ1-1; D not resolved. Germline lookup yields CDR1 SGHKS and CDR2 YYEKEE (reference sequence). The CDR3 covers 14 residues. With 0 bases removed from V and 1 base from J, the gap between germline ends came to 7 bases. Here the CDR3 reads CASSLEGGNTEAFF. CDR3 in DNA: TGTGCCAGCAGCTTGGAGGGCGGGAACACTGAAGCTTTCTTT.

The chain joins TRBV19 to TRBJ1-1, with a tentative D call TRBD1 (6 bases). CDR1 and CDR2 from the germline V gene are LNHDA and SQIVND (reference sequence). V dropped 3 bases and J dropped 1 base, with 12 bases sitting between them. CDR3 size: 15 residues. DNA for the CDR3: TGTGCCAGTAGTATCGCAGGGGCGTGGAACACTGAAGCTTTCTTT. Amino acid sequence: CASSIAGAWNTEAFF.

The chain employs TRBV7-2 and TRBJ2-2; D unresolved. Trimming stripped 5 bases from V and 7 bases from J, with 11 bases between. The CDR3 totals 13 residues. Germline lookup yields CDR1 SGHTA and CDR2 FQGNSA. In nucleotides, the CDR3 is TGTGCCAGCAGCCCCCTAGTTTACGGGGAGCTGTTTTTT. This codes for CASSPLVYGELFF.

J is TRBJ1-5 and V is TRBV7-9; no reliable D call. Germline V lookup: CDR1 SEHNR, CDR2 FQNEAQ (reference sequence). Trimming took 3 bases from V and 6 from J, leaving 12 bases between them. CDR3 size: 14 residues. The CDR3 sequence is CASSLGSATQPQHF. The CDR3 DNA is TGTGCCAGCAGCTTGGGGTCAGCTACTCAGCCCCAGCATTTT.

This clone was seen once. This sequence joins TRBV9 and TRBJ2-5, with 7 bases lining up with TRBD1. This CDR3 spans 17 amino acids. Germline CDR1 is SGDLS and CDR2 is YYNGEE. The V gene end was trimmed by 4 bases and the J gene end by 5 bases; junction bases not matched to a gene: 17. Here the CDR3 reads CASSPDSPFDRDETQYF. The CDR3 DNA reads as TGTGCCAGCAGCCCCGACTCTCCGTTTGACAGGGACGAGACCCAGTACTTC.

CDR3 sequence (DNA): TGTGCCAGCAGCCCAGGACTAGCGGGGGGGGCCAAAAACATTCAGTACTTC. It specifies CASSPGLAGGAKNIQYF. V gene TRBV5-4 combines with J gene TRBJ2-4; TRBD2 matches 15 bases. After removal of 4 bases from V and 1 base from J, the junction contained 3 bases not matched to a gene. Germline-derived CDR1 and CDR2 are SGHNT and YYREEE (reference sequence). This CDR3 has 17 residues.

This chain joins TRBV9 and TRBJ2-1, with D uncertain. CDR3 length: 11 residues. Germline CDR1 is SGDLS and CDR2 is YYNGEE. Trimming removed 1 base from V and 5 bases from J, with 1 base in between. CDR3 in amino acids: CASSVNNEQFF. Here the CDR3 DNA reads TGTGCCAGCAGCGTAAACAATGAGCAGTTCTTC.

V usage is TRBV9 and J usage is TRBJ1-4; TRBD1 aligns across 8 bases. Trimming cost V 0 bases and J 5 bases; bases outside gene matches: 3. Germline V lookup: CDR1 SGDLS, CDR2 YYNGEE. CDR3 length equals 15 residues. The CDR3 region is CASSVGNRGNEKLFF. The CDR3 DNA is TGTGCCAGCAGCGTAGGTAACAGGGGGAATGAAAAACTGTTTTTT. The complete variable domain, with remaining parts taken from reference TRBV9 and TRBJ1-4, reads DSGVTQTPKHLITATGQRVTLRCSPRSGDLSVYWYQQSLDQGLQFLIQYYNGEERAKGNILERFSAQQFPDLHSELNLSSLELGDSALYFCASSVGNRGNEKLFFGSGTQLSVL.

CDR3 bases: TGTGCCAGCAGCTCCCATAGAGGACGGAGAAACACTGAAGCTTTCTTT. Its translation: CASSSHRGRRNTEAFF. This chain uses TRBV7-8 with TRBJ1-1; the D is unclear. The germline V gene encodes CDR1 SGHVS and CDR2 FQNEAQ. This CDR3 region has 16 residues. The germline V and J ends were trimmed by 4 bases and 2 bases, with 17 bases remaining between them.

This sequence joins TRBV3-1 (or the pseudogene TRBV3-2) and TRBJ2-2, with 9 bases that match TRBD1. V shed 2 bases, J shed 4 bases, and the junction held 2 bases outside the gene matches. The CDR3 is 15 amino acids. Per the germline V gene, CDR1 is LGHDT and CDR2 is YNNKEL (reference sequence). In nucleotides, the CDR3 is TGTGCCAGCAGCCAAACAGGGGGCTTCACCGGGGAGCTGTTTTTT. This gives the protein CASSQTGGFTGELFF.

The chain joins TRBV3-1 (or the pseudogene TRBV3-2) to TRBJ2-7; maybe TRBD2 (6 bases). The CDR3 totals 13 residues. The V gene lost 6 bases and the J gene lost 1 base, with 10 bases spanning the gap. Germline lookup yields CDR1 LGHDT and CDR2 YNNKEL (reference sequence). CDR3 nucleotides: TGTGCCAGCAGTTCGGGAGATTCCTACGAGCAGTACTTC. Its protein is CASSSGDSYEQYF.

This clone has just one count. The V and J genes are TRBV6-2 or TRBV6-3 and TRBJ2-4, with TRBD1 matching over 8 bases. CDR1 is MNHEY, CDR2 SVGEGT, per germline. V lost 4 bases and J lost 0; bases outside the gene matches: 5. The CDR3 loop spans 16 amino acids. The CDR3 sequence is CASSSAGQGAKNIQYF. The CDR3 DNA reads TGTGCCAGCAGTTCGGCCGGACAGGGAGCCAAAAACATTCAGTACTTC.

J is TRBJ2-7 and V is TRBV30; maybe TRBD1 (5 bases). The V end was cut by 0 bases, the J end by 1 base, with 10 bases between. Germline lookup yields CDR1 GTSNPN and CDR2 SVGIG (reference sequence). The CDR3 has 14 residues. This CDR3 is CAWSVPGLSYEQYF. The DNA of the CDR3 is TGTGCCTGGAGTGTACCAGGGTTGTCCTACGAGCAGTACTTC. Full variable domain (missing parts from reference TRBV30 and TRBJ2-7): SQTIHQWPATLVQPVGSPLSLECTVEGTSNPNLYWYRQAAGRGLQLLFYSVGIGQISSEVPQNLSASRPQDRQFILSSKKLLLSDSGFYLCAWSVPGLSYEQYFGPGTRLTVT.

For this clone: At one of its ends the junction is not consistent with the germline gene, which may arise from a read error. The chain has TRBV7-7 and TRBJ2-7; tentative D call: TRBD1 (6 bases). CDR1 SSHAT and CDR2 FNYEAQ come from the germline V gene (reference sequence). CDR3 length equals 14 residues. In nucleotides, the CDR3 is TGTGCTAGCAGCCCAGGGGACGGCGCTCACACGCAGTACTTC. Translating gives CASSPGDGAHTQYF.

This sequence joins TRBV2 and TRBJ1-2; D is uncertain. V lost 6 bases and J lost 7, with 15 bases in between. This CDR3 is 13 amino acids long. Germline-derived CDR1 and CDR2 are SNHLY and FYNNEI. The CDR3 reads CASRALREAGYTF. The CDR3 DNA sequence: TGTGCCAGCAGGGCCTTAAGGGAGGCTGGCTACACCTTC.

The V call is TRBV5-1, the J call TRBJ2-6; 10 bases are a match to TRBD1. CDR3 length equals 15 residues. The V segment lost 7 bases and the J segment 3 bases; nucleotides outside the gene matches: 4. CDR1 and CDR2 from the germline V gene are SGHRS and YFSETQ. CDR3 coding DNA: TGCGCCAGCCGACAGGGGGCGAGTGGGGCCAACGTCCTGACTTTC. Residues: CASRQGASGANVLTF.

The chain has TRBV5-5 and TRBJ2-3, with D tentatively TRBD1 or TRBD2 (5 bases each). The V end was cut by 3 bases, the J end by 5 bases, with 16 bases between. The CDR3 consists of 15 residues. The germline CDR1 and CDR2 sequences are SGHKS and YYEKEE (reference sequence). Written as DNA, the CDR3 is TGTGCCAGCAGCTCGGGACCGACATTGGTAGATACGCAGTATTTT. Its translation is CASSSGPTLVDTQYF.